The 13 T cell receptor beta chains below were found in one sample sequenced in a study of T cell repertoires in cytomegalovirus infection. TCRdb re-called the reads through MiXCR, storing one row per CDR3 protein. The sample gives roughly 110,000 distinct CDR3 sequences, around a tenth of which show up once; approximately 30% is in the top ten. The antigens of these receptors remain unknown. The sample taken for sequencing was PBMCs, sequenced either directly or after in vitro stimulation (not recorded which). These receptor sequences come from a human donor in good health (CMV status not recorded). Some clones in this sample may be carry-over from other donors' samples.

This clonotype has ten or more counts. The V call is TRBV7-2, the J call TRBJ2-3, with 7 positions matching TRBD1. There are 14 residues in the CDR3. CDR1 SGHTA and CDR2 FQGNSA come from the germline V gene. The V gene end was trimmed by 1 base and the J gene end by 4 bases; junction bases not matched to a gene: 2. The CDR3 DNA is TGTGCCAGCAGCTTAGGACAGGGAGCAGATACGCAGTATTTT. As protein: CASSLGQGADTQYF.

This clonotype was picked up many times. This chain links TRBV28 with TRBJ1-5, with 8 bases lining up with TRBD1. CDR1 and CDR2 from the germline V gene are MDHEN and SYDVKM. CDR3 size: 15 residues. V trimming: 5 bases; J trimming: 2 bases; junction bases outside the gene matches: 5. The CDR3 region is CASSKGQVGNQPQHF. For the CDR3, the DNA is TGTGCCAGCAGTAAGGGACAGGTGGGCAATCAGCCCCAGCATTTT.

This chain connects TRBV7-2 to TRBJ2-3, with TRBD2 identical over 14 bases. CDR1 is SGHTA and CDR2 is FQGNSA in the germline V gene. This CDR3 region has 16 residues. Trimming took 5 bases from V and 5 from J; bases not matched to a gene: 6. The CDR3 nucleotides read TGTGCCAGCAGCCAGGGACTAGCGGGAGTTTTAGATACGCAGTATTTT. Translation: CASSQGLAGVLDTQYF.

Ten or more counts support this clonotype. The chain links TRBV19 to TRBJ1-1; no definite D call. This CDR3 has 11 amino acids. Germline CDR1 LNHDA, CDR2 SQIVND (reference sequence). V gave up 4 bases and J gave up 5 bases, with 5 bases separating them. As DNA, the CDR3 is TGTGCCAGTAGTAAGTGGACTGAAGCTTTCTTT. Its translation is CASSKWTEAFF.

The rearrangement joins TRBV5-1 to TRBJ2-1, with D possibly TRBD2 on 6 matching bases. Germline V CDR1 and CDR2: SGHRS, YFSETQ. V was trimmed by 5 bases and J by 9 bases, leaving 21 bases between them. The CDR3 is 15 residues long. CDR3 sequence: CASRPLASQPREQFF. For the CDR3, the DNA is TGCGCCAGCAGACCTCTAGCGTCACAGCCCCGTGAGCAGTTCTTC.

The table lists this clonotype with many counts. J is TRBJ2-5 and V is TRBV7-8; tentative D call: TRBD1 (6 bases). Germline CDR1 reads SGHVS; CDR2 reads FQNEAQ. V dropped 11 bases and J dropped 2 bases, with 15 bases sitting between them. The CDR3 extends over 13 amino acids. CDR3 sequence (DNA): TGTGCCGCAAACAGGGTTGTTCAAGAGACCCAGTACTTC. Encoded protein: CAANRVVQETQYF.

This clonotype was observed at least ten times. V is TRBV10-3 and J is TRBJ2-1; 12 positions agree with TRBD2. The germline V gene has CDR1 ENHRY and CDR2 SYGVKD. V trimming: 0 bases; J trimming: 9 bases; junction bases outside the gene matches: 24. This CDR3 has 22 amino acids. CDR3 bases: TGTGCCATCAGTGAGTCTGTGACTAGCGGGAGAAATGTCCGGGGAAACCGGGGTGAGCAGTTCTTC. It yields the protein CAISESVTSGRNVRGNRGEQFF.

The table lists this clonotype with a few counts. This chain links TRBV5-6 with TRBJ2-5; D may be TRBD1 (5 bases). CDR1 is SGHDT, CDR2 YYEEEE, per germline. Trimming stripped 0 bases from V and 4 bases from J, with 19 bases between. This CDR3 is 17 amino acids long. CDR3 loop: CASSLGRAGVIGETQYF. The CDR3 DNA is TGTGCCAGCAGCTTGGGCAGGGCTGGAGTTATCGGAGAGACCCAGTACTTC.

There are many counts of this clonotype. This rearrangement joins TRBV7-8 to TRBJ2-3; D gene uncertain. V dropped 5 bases and J dropped 5 bases, with 8 bases sitting between them. The length of the CDR3 is 12 residues. The germline gives CDR1 SGHVS, CDR2 FQNEAQ. The CDR3 region has the DNA TGTGCCAGCAGCCAGTTGCTAGATACGCAGTATTTT. This encodes CASSQLLDTQYF.

This clonotype was observed many times. V gene TRBV7-9 combines with J gene TRBJ1-1; D may be TRBD1 (5 bases). Germline lookup yields CDR1 SEHNR and CDR2 FQNEAQ (reference sequence). Trimming removed 7 bases from V and 0 bases from J, with 18 bases in between. The CDR3 is made up of 16 amino acids. CDR3 protein: CASIATGGGVNTEAFF. CDR3 DNA: TGTGCCAGCATCGCCACCGGGGGGGGGGTGAACACTGAAGCTTTCTTT.

This clonotype has a count of ten or more. The chain is built from TRBV12-3 or TRBV12-4 and TRBJ2-6, with TRBD2 identical over 9 bases. The CDR3 has 18 residues. V shed 5 bases and J 0 bases; nucleotides not matched to a gene: 8. The CDR3 reads CASSQTSGLDSGANVLTF. CDR3 in DNA: TGTGCCAGCAGTCAGACTAGCGGCCTCGACTCTGGGGCCAACGTCCTGACTTTC.

This clonotype has just a few counts. This sequence joins TRBV10-2 and TRBJ2-7; TRBD1 is a possible D gene (5 bases). Per the germline V gene, CDR1 is WSHSY and CDR2 is SAAADI. The CDR3 covers 16 residues. The V end lost 6 bases, the J end lost 3 bases, and 21 bases lay between the germline ends. CDR3 protein: CASRGMVVLRGYEQYF. CDR3 DNA: TGCGCCAGCAGGGGTATGGTTGTCTTAAGGGGCTACGAGCAGTACTTC.

In this sample, this clonotype turned up many times. V gene TRBV10-3 combines with J gene TRBJ2-3; TRBD2 matches at 7 bases. The V gene end was trimmed by 8 bases and the J gene end by 2 bases; junction bases not matched to a gene: 7. The CDR3 totals 14 residues. Per germline, CDR1 ENHRY and CDR2 SYGVKD. The CDR3 bases are TGTGCCATCCGCAACGGGACTACCACAGATACGCAGTATTTT. It is translated as CAIRNGTTTDTQYF.